The 32 T cell receptor beta chains given below trace back to one sample, sequenced in a study of OX40 agonist ivuxolimab in advanced cancers. Profiling relied on immunoSEQ multiplex PCR, and the TCRdb table lists in-frame clones only, not all of them. This table has 83,000 or so clones, roughly 80% appearing once. The sequencing here drew on CD4+ or CD8+ T cells sorted from blood, taken in a trial of the OX40 agonist ivuxolimab. The receptor set was obtained from an adult with an advanced solid tumor such as melanoma, head and neck, liver or kidney cancer.

The chain couples TRBV5-1 to TRBJ1-1, with D possibly TRBD1 on 6 matching bases. CDR3 size: 13 residues. Per the germline V gene, CDR1 is SGHRS and CDR2 is YFSETQ. Trimming removed 4 bases at V and 11 bases at J, with 18 bases between. The CDR3, as DNA: TGCGCCAGCAGCCCGTCCGTGGGGGCGAGGGCTTTCTTT. Its protein is CASSPSVGARAFF. Full variable domain (rest looked up from reference TRBV5-1 and TRBJ1-1): KAGVTQTPRYLIKTRGQQVTLSCSPISGHRSVSWYQQTPGQGLQFLFEYFSETQRNKGNFPGRFSGRQFSNSRSEMNVSTLELGDSALYLCASSPSVGARAFFGQGTRLTVV.

The genes are TRBV7-2 and TRBJ2-7; no definite D call. The CDR3 is made up of 15 amino acids. CDR1 and CDR2 (germline): SGHTA, FQGNSA. With 0 bases removed from V and 2 bases from J, the gap between germline ends came to 11 bases. CDR3 nucleotides: TGTGCCAGCAGCTTAGCCCTCGGTGGTCCCTACGAGCAGTACTTC. This encodes CASSLALGGPYEQYF.

The chain carries TRBV11-2 and TRBJ2-5, with D perhaps matching TRBD1 or TRBD2 (5 bases each). V was trimmed by 3 bases and J by 2 bases, leaving 13 bases between them. The CDR3 is 15 amino acids. Germline CDR1 and CDR2: SGHAT and FQNNGV. The CDR3 is CASSFGAGYQETQYF. The CDR3 DNA follows: TGTGCCAGCAGCTTCGGGGCAGGGTATCAAGAGACCCAGTACTTC. The whole variable domain, remainder taken from reference TRBV11-2 and TRBJ2-5, is EAGVAQSPRYKIIEKRQSVAFWCNPISGHATLYWYQQILGQGPKLLIQFQNNGVVDDSQLPKDRFSAERLKGVDSTLKIQPAKLEDSAVYLCASSFGAGYQETQYFGPGTRLLVL.

The count of this clone is one. The chain combines TRBV13 with TRBJ1-3; TRBD1 might be the D (6 bases). V gave up 1 base and J gave up 2 bases, with 15 bases separating them. The CDR3 totals 17 residues. Per germline, CDR1 PRHDT and CDR2 FYEKMQ (reference sequence). The CDR3 nucleotides are TGTGCCAGCAGCTTAGTTCTCGGGGGCGCCCCTGGAAACACCATATATTTT. Translated: CASSLVLGGAPGNTIYF.

The V and J genes are TRBV30 and TRBJ2-7, with D possibly TRBD2 on 5 matching bases. Trimming removed 1 base from V and 0 bases from J, with 7 bases in between. Germline values: CDR1 GTSNPN, CDR2 SVGIG (reference sequence). CDR3 size: 13 residues. The CDR3 region is CAWSGTSSYEQYF. The CDR3, as DNA: TGTGCCTGGAGTGGGACTTCCTCCTACGAGCAGTACTTC. Full variable domain (missing parts from reference TRBV30 and TRBJ2-7): SQTIHQWPATLVQPVGSPLSLECTVEGTSNPNLYWYRQAAGRGLQLLFYSVGIGQISSEVPQNLSASRPQDRQFILSSKKLLLSDSGFYLCAWSGTSSYEQYFGPGTRLTVT.

V is TRBV10-3 and J is TRBJ2-4, with D unresolved. The CDR3 contains 11 residues. V was cut by 5 bases and J by 8 bases, with 7 bases left in between. The V gene's germline CDR1 is ENHRY and CDR2 SYGVKD. CDR3 sequence (DNA): TGTGCCATCAGTTGGACGGACATTCAGTACTTC. Its protein product is CAISWTDIQYF.

The chain links TRBV19 to TRBJ2-2; D uncertain. CDR3 length equals 19 residues. The germline V and J ends were trimmed by 3 bases and 0 bases, with 20 bases remaining between them. Germline V gene data show CDR1 as LNHDA and CDR2 as SQIVND (reference sequence). The CDR3 loop reads CASSITLVWASSNTGELFF. CDR3 in DNA: TGTGCCAGTAGTATTACCCTGGTCTGGGCCAGCTCGAACACCGGGGAGCTGTTTTTT. The variable domain in full, with the rest retrieved from reference TRBV19 and TRBJ2-2, is DGGITQSPKYLFRKEGQNVTLSCEQNLNHDAMYWYRQDPGQGLRLIYYSQIVNDFQKGDIAEGYSVSREKKESFPLTVTSAQKNPTAFYLCASSITLVWASSNTGELFFGEGSRLTVL.

The chain employs TRBV4-1 and TRBJ1-5, with 8 bases identical to TRBD1. CDR1 is MGHRA and CDR2 is YSYEKL in the germline V gene. The CDR3 runs 16 residues. J lost 0 bases, V lost 3 bases, and 4 bases had no gene match. This CDR3 is CASSHGQGASNQPQHF. CDR3 sequence (DNA): TGCGCCAGCAGCCACGGACAGGGAGCTAGCAATCAGCCCCAGCATTTT.

This chain uses TRBV30 with TRBJ2-1, with a possible D match to TRBD2 (6 bases). The germline CDR1 and CDR2 sequences are GTSNPN and SVGIG (reference sequence). Trimming removed 5 bases from V and 6 bases from J, with 20 bases in between. The CDR3 runs 15 residues. The CDR3 nucleotides read TGTGCCTGGGGAGAAAATGGGGACTTTTCCAATGAGCAGTTCTTC. Translated, it gives CAWGENGDFSNEQFF.

The chain uses TRBV7-9 and TRBJ2-5; 11 bases line up with TRBD1. This CDR3 comprises 15 residues. Trimming at V came to 5 bases and at J to 4 bases, leaving 6 bases not matched to a gene. Germline CDR1 SEHNR, CDR2 FQNEAQ (reference sequence). The CDR3 DNA reads as TGTGCCAGCAGCATCCCCGGGACAGGGGGAGAGACCCAGTACTTC. It is translated as CASSIPGTGGETQYF.

The chain joins TRBV5-5 to TRBJ2-1; a weak D match, TRBD1 (6 bases). The V gene lost 3 bases and the J gene lost 11 bases, with 9 bases spanning the gap. Germline V CDR1 and CDR2: SGHKS, YYEKEE (reference sequence). The CDR3 covers 11 residues. CDR3 nucleotide sequence: TGTGCCAGCAGCTCAGACAGGAAGCAGTTCTTC. Its protein is CASSSDRKQFF.

V usage is TRBV7-9 and J usage is TRBJ1-6; 7 bases map to TRBD1. The CDR3 totals 16 residues. Germline CDR1 SEHNR, CDR2 FQNEAQ (reference sequence). Germline trimming cut 0 bases from V and 5 bases from J; bases unmatched to any gene: 4. CDR3 DNA sequence: TGTGCCAGCAGCTTAGCGGGGACAGAGAATAATTCACCCCTCCACTTT. It specifies CASSLAGTENNSPLHF.

This clone appeared once. V gene TRBV5-6 combines with J gene TRBJ2-1; D could derive from TRBD1 or TRBD2 (5 bases each). The CDR3 consists of 12 residues. CDR1 and CDR2 from the germline V gene are SGHDT and YYEEEE. V was pared by 0 bases and J by 8 bases, with 6 bases between. CDR3 protein: CASSLVGDEQFF. CDR3 sequence (DNA): TGTGCCAGCAGCTTGGTGGGGGATGAGCAGTTCTTC.

Judged by abundance, this clone is medium-sized. The chain uses TRBV10-3 and TRBJ2-7; TRBD2 might be the D (5 bases). V lost 3 bases, J lost 5 bases, and 8 bases lay in between. CDR1 is ENHRY, CDR2 SYGVKD, per germline. The CDR3 is 12 residues long. The CDR3 DNA reads TGTGCCATCAGTGATCTCGGGGACGAGCAGTACTTC. Amino acid sequence: CAISDLGDEQYF.

As concerns this clone: A read error may produce the germline difference seen at one junction end. The chain carries TRBV29-1 and TRBJ2-1; 8 bases match TRBD2. The CDR3 totals 14 residues. Germline V lookup: CDR1 SQVTM, CDR2 ANQGSEA. CDR3 nucleotide sequence: TGCAGCGTTGAGGGACTAGACTCCCACAATGAGCAGTTCTTC. Protein product: CSVEGLDSHNEQFF.

V gene TRBV28 combines with J gene TRBJ1-2; D may be TRBD1 (5 bases). CDR1 and CDR2 from the germline V gene are MDHEN and SYDVKM. This CDR3 is 13 amino acids long. Trimming shortened V by 6 bases and J by 4 bases, and 12 bases separated the two germline ends. CDR3: CASRPREPYGYTF. The CDR3 bases are TGTGCCAGCAGGCCCAGGGAACCCTATGGCTACACCTTC.

The chain employs TRBV30 and TRBJ2-3; D may match TRBD1 or TRBD2 (6 bases each). CDR1 GTSNPN and CDR2 SVGIG come from the germline V gene (reference sequence). This CDR3 is 13 amino acids long. The V and J ends lost 2 bases and 5 bases respectively, with 11 bases between them. CDR3 sequence: CAWSRGQEDTQYF. CDR3 in DNA: TGTGCCTGGAGTCGGGGGCAGGAAGATACGCAGTATTTT. Complete variable domain (other parts from reference TRBV30 and TRBJ2-3): SQTIHQWPATLVQPVGSPLSLECTVEGTSNPNLYWYRQAAGRGLQLLFYSVGIGQISSEVPQNLSASRPQDRQFILSSKKLLLSDSGFYLCAWSRGQEDTQYFGPGTRLTVL.

The gene calls are TRBV21-1 and TRBJ2-1. TRBV21-1 is a known pseudogene. CDR3 length: 17 residues. The CDR3 here is CASSKVNPGALNDEQFF. The DNA of the CDR3 is TGTGCCAGCAGCAAAGTTAATCCGGGGGCGCTTAATGATGAGCAGTTCTTC.

This chain joins TRBV28 and TRBJ1-6; 7 bases are a match to TRBD1. V trimming: 2 bases; J trimming: 7 bases; junction bases outside the gene matches: 5. CDR1 is MDHEN and CDR2 is SYDVKM in the germline V gene. The CDR3 runs 15 residues. For the CDR3, the DNA is TGTGCCAGCAGTTTACCGGACAGGAGGAATTCACCCCTCCACTTT. Residues: CASSLPDRRNSPLHF.

The DNA for the CDR3 is TGTGCCAGCAGCTTAGGCTTCTACGAGCAGTACTTC. Residues: CASSLGFYEQYF. The rearrangement uses TRBV7-2 and TRBJ2-7; unclear D gene. The CDR3 consists of 12 residues. Germline V gives CDR1 SGHTA, CDR2 FQGNSA. V gave up 1 base and J gave up 3 bases, with 4 bases separating them.

The genes are TRBV6-1 and TRBJ2-1, with 7 bases fitting TRBD2. Trimming took 5 bases from V and 0 from J; bases not matched to a gene: 4. Germline CDR1 and CDR2: MNHNS and SASEGT. This CDR3 contains 15 residues. CDR3 bases: TGTGCCAGCAGTTCCCGGACTAGCTCCTACAATGAGCAGTTCTTC. This gives the protein CASSSRTSSYNEQFF.

The gene calls are TRBV7-2 and TRBJ2-7; 8 bases are shared with TRBD2. Trimming cost V 4 bases and J 3 bases; bases outside gene matches: 5. Per germline, CDR1 SGHTA and CDR2 FQGNSA. This CDR3 region has 14 residues. The CDR3 reads CASSSSGSLYEQYF. DNA for the CDR3: TGTGCCAGCAGCTCCAGCGGGAGCCTCTACGAGCAGTACTTC.

The V call is TRBV10-3, the J call TRBJ1-2, with D perhaps TRBD1 (6 bases). From germline, CDR1 is ENHRY and CDR2 SYGVKD. V was cut by 4 bases and J by 8 bases, with 17 bases left in between. This CDR3 has 14 amino acids. CDR3 nucleotides: TGTGCCATCAGTGCCCAACCGGGGGCAGGGGGCTACACCTTC. Its translation: CAISAQPGAGGYTF.

The chain employs TRBV14 and TRBJ2-2; possible D gene TRBD2, 5 bases. V was clipped by 1 base and J by 5 bases, with 14 bases between them. The CDR3 covers 16 residues. CDR1 SGHDN and CDR2 FVKESK come from the germline V gene. The CDR3 protein is CASSQAIGSVTGELFF. CDR3 in DNA: TGTGCCAGCAGCCAAGCAATCGGTAGCGTAACCGGGGAGCTGTTTTTT.

The rearrangement links TRBV9 to TRBJ1-6; TRBD1 is a possible D gene (6 bases). Trimming took 4 bases from V and 0 from J, leaving 14 bases between them. Germline CDR1 and CDR2: SGDLS and YYNGEE. The CDR3 is 17 residues long. The CDR3 nucleotides are TGTGCCAGCAGCCCTCATGACAGGAGCTCCTATAATTCACCCCTCCACTTT. The encoded protein is CASSPHDRSSYNSPLHF.

This chain links TRBV18 with TRBJ2-5, with D perhaps given as TRBD1 or TRBD2 (5 bases each). Germline V gene lookup returns CDR1 KGHSH and CDR2 LQKENI. This CDR3 is built from 15 residues. The germline V and J ends were trimmed by 6 bases and 7 bases, with 21 bases remaining between them. CDR3 amino acids: CASSLRDRPTGTQYF. CDR3 nucleotides: TGTGCCAGCTCCCTCCGGGACCGCCCCACGGGGACCCAGTACTTC. Using reference TRBV18 and TRBJ2-5 for the parts outside the CDR3, the full variable domain is NAGVMQNPRHLVRRRGQEARLRCSPMKGHSHVYWYRQLPEEGLKFMVYLQKENIIDESGMPKERFSAEFPKEGPSILRIQQVVRGDSAAYFCASSLRDRPTGTQYFGPGTRLLVL.

The chain recombines TRBV7-8 with TRBJ2-1; D is unclear. Germline V gene lookup returns CDR1 SGHVS and CDR2 FQNEAQ. This CDR3 comprises 14 residues. V was pared by 3 bases and J by 5 bases, with 11 bases between. The CDR3 reads CASSFVIANNEQFF. The CDR3 DNA sequence: TGTGCCAGCAGCTTCGTGATCGCCAACAATGAGCAGTTCTTC.

J is TRBJ1-2 and V is TRBV7-3; D is ambiguous. In germline, CDR1 is SGHTA, CDR2 FQGTGA. V was shortened by 1 base and J by 4 bases, with 37 bases between the two germline ends. The CDR3 contains 23 residues. The CDR3, as DNA: TGTGCCAGCAGCTTAAAGCCCCAAGCAGATCCGACCCAATACACACACAAAATCTATGGCTACACCTTC. Amino acid sequence: CASSLKPQADPTQYTHKIYGYTF.

The chain joins TRBV10-3 to TRBJ1-1; 8 positions agree with TRBD1. V trimming: 6 bases; J trimming: 5 bases; junction bases outside the gene matches: 5. The CDR3 has 13 amino acids. Germline V lookup: CDR1 ENHRY, CDR2 SYGVKD. The CDR3 spells CAISEQGGTEAFF. The CDR3 bases are TGTGCCATCAGCGAACAGGGGGGAACTGAAGCTTTCTTT.

The chain recombines TRBV19 with TRBJ1-1; TRBD1 matches at 8 bases. Germline CDR1 and CDR2: LNHDA and SQIVND (reference sequence). V dropped 4 bases and J dropped 3; count of bases not matched to a gene: 13. CDR3 length: 17 residues. CDR3 nucleotides: TGTGCCAGTAGTACGGGACAGGTAATACCGGGGGACACTGAAGCTTTCTTT. Its translation: CASSTGQVIPGDTEAFF.

The CDR3 bases are TGTGCCAGCAGTGAACGGACTAGCGGGGTCAATGAGCAGTTCTTC. This translates into CASSERTSGVNEQFF. The chain recombines TRBV6-1 with TRBJ2-1; 12 bases match TRBD2. Trimming took 2 bases from V and 6 from J; bases not matched to a gene: 2. The germline CDR1 and CDR2 sequences are MNHNS and SASEGT. The CDR3 is made up of 15 amino acids.

The rearrangement uses TRBV7-2 and TRBJ2-7, with TRBD1 identical over 10 bases. With 5 bases clipped from V and 3 bases from J, the junction kept 4 bases outside the gene matches. CDR3 length: 14 amino acids. Germline V CDR1 and CDR2: SGHTA, FQGNSA. The CDR3 DNA follows: TGTGCCAGCAGCCACCGGGACAGGGGCTACGAGCAGTACTTC. Amino acids: CASSHRDRGYEQYF.